Included here is one TCR beta chain sequence, with context. Its antigen is not known. Antigen-specific CD4+ T cells were first expanded with viral peptide pools by the ViraFEST assay and only then sequenced. A roughly ten-day culture period preceded the isolation of CD4+ T cells. None of the vaccinated had previously contracted SARS-CoV-2, and their nucleocapsid antibodies tested negative. Generated by immunoSEQ multiplex PCR, the TCRdb table keeps only in-frame clones and is missing some. The sample has 20,000 to 25,000 clones; roughly 74% are singletons. These data originate in a study of vaccination effects on CD4 cells after COVID-19. Trimming stripped 3 bases from V and 4 bases from J, with 13 bases between. CDR1 and CDR2 (germline): LGHDT, YNNKEL (reference sequence). The CDR3 length is 14 residues.

The sequence came from a human donor who received a COVID-19 vaccine. The sequencing here drew on CD4+ T cells from PBMCs cultured with SARS-CoV-2 spike peptides, taken before COVID-19 vaccination. The rearrangement uses TRBV3-1 (or the pseudogene TRBV3-2) and TRBJ2-7, with D tentatively TRBD1 or TRBD2 (5 bases each). The chain's CDR3 is CASSQRGSGYEQYF. The CDR3 bases are TGTGCCAGCAGCCAGAGGGGCTCAGGGTACGAGCAGTACTTC.